This T cell receptor (beta chain) derives from a study of OX40 agonist ivuxolimab in advanced cancers. Study-level points and caveats: Partial responders dosed at 0.1-3.0 mg/kg displayed clonal expansion ranking among the lowest.

Assay: immunoSEQ multiplex PCR; the TCRdb copy retains only in-frame clones and omits some. This table holds tens of thousands of clones, roughly 90% found once. CDR1 is SGHRS and CDR2 is YFSETQ in the germline V gene. CDR3 length equals 15 residues. The V and J ends lost 5 bases and 7 bases, in that order; junction bases with no gene match: 9. Concerning this clone itself: The target antigen is unknown.

The origin of this receptor is an adult with an advanced solid tumor such as melanoma, head and neck, liver or kidney cancer. The rearrangement links TRBV5-1 to TRBJ1-6; TRBD1 matches at 7 bases. The source was CD4+ or CD8+ T cells sorted from blood, collected in a trial of the OX40 agonist ivuxolimab. The chain's CDR3 is CASRERQGENSPLHF. The CDR3 DNA follows: TGCGCCAGCAGGGAGAGACAGGGCGAGAATTCACCCCTCCACTTT. The entire variable domain, with the rest obtained from reference TRBV5-1 and TRBJ1-6, is as follows: KAGVTQTPRYLIKTRGQQVTLSCSPISGHRSVSWYQQTPGQGLQFLFEYFSETQRNKGNFPGRFSGRQFSNSRSEMNVSTLELGDSALYLCASRERQGENSPLHFGNGTRLTVT.